These T cell receptor beta chains were read from a single sample in a study of read filtering for tumor transcriptome and immune sequencing. TCRdb redid the calling of the reads with MiXCR, one entry per CDR3 protein. The data show 85,000 or so distinct CDR3 sequences, more than 9% seen once. The specimen sequenced was a population of CD138-negative cells sorted from bone marrow. These receptors were obtained from a donor aged 40 or older with multiple myeloma. CDR3s include the opening cysteine and the closing phenylalanine or tryptophan. The D gene is left open where the match is weak. Only some rows state a clone size, as once, few, many or a class for expanded clones.

D: -; V: TRBV4-2; J: TRBJ1-2; size: -; CDR3: CASSSDRLYGYTF; DNA: TGTGCCAGCAGCTCCGACAGGTTATATGGCTACACCTTC
D: TRBD1; V: TRBV20-1; J: TRBJ2-5; size: -; CDR3: CSARVGGQGGLQEAQYF; DNA: TGCAGTGCTAGGGTGGGGGGACAGGGAGGGCTTCAAGAGGCCCAGTACTTC
D: -; V: TRBV28; J: TRBJ2-5; size: few; CDR3: CATAPGGPQETQYF; DNA: TGTGCCACCGCGCCGGGGGGCCCGCAAGAGACCCAGTACTTC
D: TRBD2; V: TRBV7-2; J: TRBJ2-3; size: many; CDR3: CASSLEGAGLDTQYF; DNA: TGTGCCAGCAGCTTAGAAGGAGCGGGACTAGATACGCAGTATTTT
D: TRBD1; V: TRBV29-1; J: TRBJ2-7; size: many; CDR3: CSGTGDLGEQYF; DNA: TGCAGTGGGACAGGGGATTTGGGCGAGCAGTACTTC
D: -; V: TRBV20-1; J: TRBJ2-5; size: many; CDR3: CSARTDQETQYF; DNA: TGCAGTGCTAGGACAGATCAAGAGACCCAGTACTTC
D: TRBD1; V: TRBV7-2; J: TRBJ2-3; size: many; CDR3: CASSSGQWGTDTQYF; DNA: TGTGCCAGCAGCTCGGGACAGTGGGGGACAGATACGCAGTATTTT
D: -; V: TRBV18; J: TRBJ2-1; size: many; CDR3: CASSPLSGYSYNEQFF; DNA: TGTGCCAGCTCACCTCTCAGCGGATACTCCTACAATGAGCAGTTCTTC
D: -; V: TRBV7-9; J: TRBJ2-7; size: few; CDR3: CASSLSSGGPYEQYF; DNA: TGTGCCAGCAGCTTATCATCCGGGGGTCCCTACGAGCAGTACTTC
D: TRBD2; V: TRBV5-1; J: TRBJ2-7; size: many; CDR3: CASRPGRASYEQYF; DNA: TGCGCCAGCCGCCCGGGGAGGGCATCCTACGAGCAGTACTTC
D: -; V: TRBV18; J: TRBJ2-1; size: many; CDR3: CASSPQQGTYNEQFF; DNA: TGTGCCAGCTCACCCCAACAGGGAACCTACAATGAGCAGTTCTTC
D: -; V: TRBV7-2; J: TRBJ2-1; size: many; CDR3: CASSLVASSTYNEQFF; DNA: TGTGCCAGCAGCTTAGTTGCTAGCAGTACCTACAATGAGCAGTTCTTC
D: -; V: TRBV2; J: TRBJ2-3; size: many; CDR3: CASSTGVTDTQYF; DNA: TGTGCCAGCAGTACCGGGGTTACAGATACGCAGTATTTT
D: -; V: TRBV12-3/TRBV12-4; J: TRBJ1-1; size: many; CDR3: CASSLDQNTEAFF; DNA: TGTGCCAGCAGTTTAGACCAGAACACTGAAGCTTTCTTT
D: -; V: TRBV5-1; J: TRBJ2-1; size: many; CDR3: CASSLRAGGLNEQFF; DNA: TGCGCCAGCAGCTTGAGGGCGGGTGGTCTGAATGAGCAGTTCTTC
D: TRBD2; V: TRBV28; J: TRBJ2-7; size: many; CDR3: CASSRPSGSSYEQYF; DNA: TGTGCCAGCAGTCGACCTAGCGGGAGCTCCTACGAGCAGTACTTC
D: TRBD2; V: TRBV4-2; J: TRBJ2-1; size: once; CDR3: CASSPSGSLNEQFF; DNA: TGTGCCAGCAGTCCGAGCGGGAGTCTGAATGAGCAGTTCTTC
D: -; V: TRBV28; J: TRBJ2-7; size: many; CDR3: CASSFIRGHEQYF; DNA: TGTGCCAGCAGTTTCATCCGGGGGCACGAGCAGTACTTC